This T cell receptor (beta chain) was found in a study of human T cells and chemical hapten exposure. This clonotype came up a few times. TCRdb re-called the RACE reads through MiXCR, storing one row per CDR3 protein. This sample has about 160,000 distinct CDR3 sequences, with 28% found just once. Germline assignment: CDR1 LNHNV and CDR2 YYDKDF (reference sequence). The CDR3 consists of 15 residues. The V gene lost 0 bases and the J gene lost 2 bases, with 9 bases spanning the gap. Time point given: patch test 3, about 24 weeks after DPC sensitization. This sample's treatment: therapeutic diphenylcyclopropenone sensitization with weekly scalp DPC.

The receptor was isolated from a woman under 30 with alopecia areata. Some clones in this sample may be carry-over from other donors' samples. The chain uses TRBV15 and TRBJ2-3; the D gene is possibly TRBD1 (5 bases). Sequencing used whole blood, obtained in connection with sensitization to the hapten diphenylcyclopropenone (DPC). The CDR3 DNA is TGTGCCACCAGCAGAGAGACAGTCTACACAGATACGCAGTATTTT. Translated: CATSRETVYTDTQYF.